This T cell receptor (beta chain) was retrieved from a study of T cell responses to AZD1222 COVID-19 vaccine. Germline V CDR1 and CDR2: MNHEY, SVGEGT. V lost 2 bases and J lost 8, with 22 bases in between. The CDR3 totals 17 residues. Clones were read by immunoSEQ multiplex PCR, and TCRdb kept only the in-frame ones, dropping some. The sample has fewer than 150,000 clones; approximately 85% are singletons. This chain links TRBV6-2 or TRBV6-3 with TRBJ2-1; D might be TRBD1 (6 bases). This clonotype was obtained from an adult in good health. The sample here was peripheral blood, taken on day 0 of AZD1222 vaccination. The CDR3 nucleotides read TGTGCCAGCAGTTACCTGGTCAGGGGACCACAGCCGCATGAGCAGTTCTTC. This translates into CASSYLVRGPQPHEQFF.